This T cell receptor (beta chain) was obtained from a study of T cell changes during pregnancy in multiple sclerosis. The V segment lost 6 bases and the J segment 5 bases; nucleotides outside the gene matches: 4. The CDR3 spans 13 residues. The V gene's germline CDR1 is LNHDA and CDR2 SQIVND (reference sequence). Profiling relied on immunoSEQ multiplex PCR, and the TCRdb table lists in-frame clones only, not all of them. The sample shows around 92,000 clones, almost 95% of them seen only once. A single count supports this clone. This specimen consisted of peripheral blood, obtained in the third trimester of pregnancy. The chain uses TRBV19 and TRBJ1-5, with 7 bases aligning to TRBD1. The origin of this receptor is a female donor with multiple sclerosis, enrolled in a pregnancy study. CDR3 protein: CASSPDRYQPQHF. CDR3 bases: TGTGCCAGTAGCCCGGACAGGTATCAGCCCCAGCATTTT.